Presented here are 29 T cell receptor beta chains from one specimen sequenced in a study of STAT5B mutations in CD4+ large granular lymphocyte leukemia. Assay: immunoSEQ multiplex PCR; the TCRdb copy retains only in-frame clones and omits some. This sample has fewer than 5,000 clones, with roughly 77% found just once. Sequenced material: PBMCs. The receptors derive from a man aged 65 to 85 with CD4+ T-cell large granular lymphocyte leukemia.

The chain carries TRBV5-5 and TRBJ2-6, with 8 positions matching TRBD1. Germline V CDR1 and CDR2: SGHKS, YYEKEE (reference sequence). The CDR3 contains 18 residues. Losses at the gene ends were 4 bases for V and 0 bases for J; bases not matched to a gene: 9. The CDR3 coding sequence is TGTGCCAGCAGCCCGGCGACAGGGGCCCTCTCTGGGGCCAACGTCCTGACTTTC. It yields the protein CASSPATGALSGANVLTF.

The CDR3 reads CASSLSASGIPETQYF. The DNA of the CDR3 is TGTGCCAGCAGCTTGTCTGCTAGCGGGATCCCAGAGACCCAGTACTTC. The rearrangement joins TRBV5-4 to TRBJ2-5; 9 nucleotides match TRBD2. V dropped 1 base and J dropped 4; count of bases not matched to a gene: 8. CDR1 is SGHNT and CDR2 is YYREEE in the germline V gene (reference sequence). The CDR3 runs 16 residues.

V and J are TRBV6-1 and TRBJ2-7; D gene uncertain. Germline assignment: CDR1 MNHNS and CDR2 SASEGT. Trimming removed 2 bases from V and 3 bases from J, with 8 bases in between. This CDR3 contains 13 residues. The CDR3 spells CASSEQNHYEQYV. CDR3 in DNA: TGTGCCAGCAGTGAACAGAACCACTACGAGCAGTACGTC.

The chain has TRBV11-2 and TRBJ2-7, with no clear D. Per the germline V gene, CDR1 is SGHAT and CDR2 is FQNNGV. The CDR3 runs to 14 residues. V was clipped by 1 base and J by 4 bases, with 11 bases between them. The DNA of the CDR3 is TGTGCCAGCAGCTTAGGGGCCACTAAATACGAGCAGTACTTC. It specifies CASSLGATKYEQYF.

This clone appeared once. This CDR3 reads CASSSLPGELFF. The CDR3 region has the DNA TGTGCCAGCAGCTCCCTCCCCGGGGAGCTGTTTTTT. V and J are TRBV7-7 and TRBJ2-2; D not resolved. CDR1 SSHAT and CDR2 FNYEAQ come from the germline V gene (reference sequence). With 4 bases removed from V and 6 bases from J, the gap between germline ends came to 6 bases. This CDR3 region has 12 residues. Looking up the rest from reference TRBV7-7 and TRBJ2-2 gives the full variable domain: GAGVSQSPRYKVTKRGQDVTLRCDPISSHATLYWYQQALGQGPEFLTYFNYEAQPDKSGLPSDRFSAERPEGSISTLTIQRTEQRDSAMYRCASSSLPGELFFGEGSRLTVL.

This chain connects TRBV27 to TRBJ2-4; D perhaps matches TRBD2 (6 bases). The CDR3 has 17 amino acids. V lost 2 bases and J lost 1, with 15 bases in between. Germline values: CDR1 MNHEY, CDR2 SMNVEV (reference sequence). CDR3 sequence reads: CASSLASGGEAKNIQYF. The CDR3 nucleotides are TGTGCCAGCAGTTTAGCGTCTGGCGGGGAGGCCAAAAACATTCAGTACTTC.

The chain combines TRBV29-1 with TRBJ2-2; 11 bases agree with TRBD1. J was trimmed by 6 bases and V by 4 bases; bases with no gene match: 10. This CDR3 comprises 16 residues. Per germline, CDR1 SQVTM and CDR2 ANQGSEA. This CDR3 reads CSVVMPGQGAAGELFF. The DNA of the CDR3 is TGCAGCGTTGTAATGCCCGGACAGGGGGCCGCCGGGGAGCTGTTTTTT.

The chain couples TRBV6-1 to TRBJ2-1, with TRBD1 as a possible D gene (6 bases). CDR3 size: 11 residues. The V gene lost 6 bases and the J gene lost 9 bases, with 9 bases spanning the gap. The V gene's germline CDR1 is MNHNS and CDR2 SASEGT. CDR3 loop: CASRGQLEQFF. The CDR3 DNA is TGTGCCAGCAGAGGACAGCTTGAGCAGTTCTTC.

The gene calls are TRBV7-8 and TRBJ1-5, with D hard to call. From germline, CDR1 is SGHVS and CDR2 FQNEAQ. The V and J ends lost 5 bases and 4 bases respectively, with 15 bases between them. The CDR3 extends over 15 amino acids. The CDR3 loop reads CASSHRATWNQPQHF. The CDR3 region has the DNA TGTGCCAGCAGCCATAGGGCAACTTGGAATCAGCCCCAGCATTTT.

CDR3 protein: CASSRAAHTYEQYV. For the CDR3, the DNA is TGCGCCAGCAGTCGCGCAGCCCACACCTACGAGCAGTACGTC. The J gene is TRBJ2-7, the V gene TRBV23-1; D gene ambiguous. TRBV23-1 counts as an open reading frame of uncertain function. The CDR3 sequence is 14 residues long. V was clipped by 4 bases and J by 2 bases, with 12 bases between them.

V is TRBV27 and J is TRBJ2-5; 9 positions match TRBD1. This CDR3 is built from 17 residues. V lost 5 bases, J lost 4 bases, and 14 bases stayed unmatched. Germline CDR1 and CDR2: MNHEY and SMNVEV (reference sequence). The CDR3 reads CASSRSLGTGSGETQYF. CDR3 DNA: TGTGCCAGCAGTCGTTCCCTAGGGACAGGGTCAGGAGAGACCCAGTACTTC.

This chain uses TRBV25-1 with TRBJ1-4, with a weak D call TRBD1 (5 bases). Per germline, CDR1 MGHDK and CDR2 SYGVNS. This CDR3 spans 15 amino acids. The V gene lost 4 bases and the J gene lost 8 bases, with 17 bases spanning the gap. For the CDR3, the DNA is TGTGCCAGCAGTGCCACTGGGGCGGGAAGAGAAAAACTGTTTTTT. Encoded protein: CASSATGAGREKLFF.

The chain combines TRBV5-1 with TRBJ2-3; 8 bases line up with TRBD2. The junction had 8 bases not matched to a gene; V was cut back by 7 bases and J by 1 base. The length of the CDR3 is 15 residues. In germline, CDR1 is SGHRS, CDR2 YFSETQ. This CDR3 is CASREGLGGTDTQYF. In DNA form, the CDR3 reads TGCGCCAGCCGTGAGGGACTAGGTGGCACAGATACGCAGTATTTT.

The rearrangement joins TRBV7-2 to TRBJ2-5; D uncertain. Per germline, CDR1 SGHTA and CDR2 FQGNSA. V gave up 1 base and J gave up 2 bases, with 5 bases separating them. The CDR3 runs 13 residues. The CDR3 loop reads CASSLVMQETQYF. CDR3 bases: TGTGCCAGCAGCTTAGTTATGCAAGAGACCCAGTACTTC.

The chain combines TRBV30 with TRBJ1-5; D might be TRBD1 (5 bases). Trimming pared 3 bases from V and 7 bases from J, leaving 16 bases between. Germline V gives CDR1 GTSNPN, CDR2 SVGIG (reference sequence). The CDR3 has 14 residues. CDR3 region: CAWRGPGTEQPQHF. The CDR3 DNA is TGTGCCTGGAGGGGTCCGGGGACGGAACAGCCCCAGCATTTT.

The chain is built from TRBV12-5 and TRBJ2-7; 7 positions match TRBD2. V lost 0 bases to trimming and J lost 1 base; unmatched junction nucleotides: 6. Per the germline V gene, CDR1 is LGHNT and CDR2 is FRNRAP. This CDR3 is built from 16 residues. This CDR3 reads CASGLVLGGGSYEQYF. In nucleotides, the CDR3 is TGTGCTAGTGGTTTGGTACTGGGGGGGGGTTCCTACGAGCAGTACTTC.

The J gene is TRBJ2-7, the V gene TRBV2, with 7 bases aligning to TRBD1. Unmatched junction bases numbered 6, after V lost 5 bases and J lost 5 bases. The V gene's germline CDR1 is SNHLY and CDR2 FYNNEI. The CDR3 is 13 residues long. In DNA form, the CDR3 reads TGTGCCAGCAGTAAGAGGGGGCTCGACGAGCAGTACGTC. This gives the protein CASSKRGLDEQYV.

The chain joins TRBV5-4 to TRBJ2-3, with D perhaps matching TRBD1 (6 bases). CDR3 size: 15 residues. The V and J ends lost 4 bases and 2 bases respectively, with 14 bases between them. Germline CDR1 SGHNT, CDR2 YYREEE (reference sequence). The CDR3 loop reads CASSHKGHNTDTQYF. Written as DNA, the CDR3 is TGTGCCAGCAGCCATAAGGGACACAACACAGATACGCAGTATTTT.

The rearrangement uses TRBV5-1 and TRBJ2-5; 7 bases are shared with TRBD1. The V and J ends lost 2 bases and 5 bases, in that order; junction bases with no gene match: 6. Germline lookup yields CDR1 SGHRS and CDR2 YFSETQ. The CDR3 runs 14 residues. CDR3 loop: CASSLGTDTETQYF. The CDR3 DNA is TGCGCCAGCAGCTTAGGGACAGACACCGAGACCCAGTACTTC.

This clone was observed a handful of times. The rearrangement uses TRBV19 and TRBJ1-1; TRBD1 aligns across 7 bases. The V segment lost 5 bases and the J segment 5 bases; nucleotides outside the gene matches: 5. The CDR3 extends over 13 amino acids. Germline-derived CDR1 and CDR2 are LNHDA and SQIVND (reference sequence). CDR3 amino acids: CASSFLQGTEAFF. For the CDR3, the DNA is TGTGCCAGTAGTTTCCTACAGGGGACTGAAGCTTTCTTT.

The gene calls are TRBV4-1 and TRBJ2-1, with 13 bases lining up with TRBD2. This CDR3 has 16 residues. Looked up from germline, CDR1 is MGHRA and CDR2 is YSYEKL. The V gene end was trimmed by 3 bases and the J gene end by 4 bases; junction bases not matched to a gene: 3. CDR3 amino acids: CASSQGTSGIYNEQFF. The DNA of the CDR3 is TGCGCCAGCAGCCAGGGGACTAGCGGGATTTACAATGAGCAGTTCTTC.

The chain recombines TRBV19 with TRBJ2-6; D might be TRBD1 (5 bases). The V and J ends lost 1 base and 4 bases respectively, with 20 bases between them. There are 19 residues in the CDR3. CDR1 LNHDA and CDR2 SQIVND come from the germline V gene (reference sequence). CDR3 protein: CASSIVVGSEGAGANVLTF. The CDR3, as DNA: TGTGCCAGTAGTATAGTGGTGGGCAGTGAAGGGGCCGGGGCCAACGTCCTGACTTTC. The complete variable domain, with remaining parts taken from reference TRBV19 and TRBJ2-6, reads DGGITQSPKYLFRKEGQNVTLSCEQNLNHDAMYWYRQDPGQGLRLIYYSQIVNDFQKGDIAEGYSVSREKKESFPLTVTSAQKNPTAFYLCASSIVVGSEGAGANVLTFGAGSRLTVL.

The chain recombines TRBV4-1 with TRBJ1-4; 8 positions agree with TRBD1. V lost 2 bases and J lost 7; bases outside the gene matches: 9. The CDR3 has 16 amino acids. The germline CDR1 and CDR2 sequences are MGHRA and YSYEKL. This CDR3 is CASSQSRQGAGEKLFF. CDR3 DNA sequence: TGCGCCAGCAGCCAATCGCGGCAGGGGGCAGGTGAAAAACTGTTTTTT.

This clone showed up just a few times. This chain connects TRBV25-1 to TRBJ1-2; TRBD1 is a possible D gene (6 bases). CDR1 and CDR2 from the germline V gene are MGHDK and SYGVNS. This CDR3 comprises 14 residues. V was shortened by 4 bases and J by 3 bases, with 12 bases between the two germline ends. The CDR3 DNA follows: TGTGCCAGCAGTGGTCAAGGGGGTTACTATGGCTACACCTTC. Its translation is CASSGQGGYYGYTF.

As DNA, the CDR3 is TGTGCCAGCAGTGACTCAGGGGGAGACTATGGCTACACCTTC. Its translation is CASSDSGGDYGYTF. The V call is TRBV6-1, the J call TRBJ1-2; 7 positions agree with TRBD1. This CDR3 contains 14 residues. The J segment lost 3 bases and the V segment lost 3 bases, leaving 4 bases of the junction unmatched. Germline loops: CDR1 MNHNS, CDR2 SASEGT.

V is TRBV5-1 and J is TRBJ2-1; D possibly matches TRBD1 or TRBD2 (5 bases each). This CDR3 comprises 15 residues. Per germline, CDR1 SGHRS and CDR2 YFSETQ. The V and J ends lost 3 bases and 4 bases respectively, with 14 bases between them. For the CDR3, the DNA is TGCGCCAGCAGCTGGGACGTAGTTGGTTACAATGAGCAGTTCTTC. Its translation: CASSWDVVGYNEQFF.

The rearrangement uses TRBV5-1 and TRBJ2-3; tentatively, D is TRBD1 (6 bases). The V and J ends lost 0 bases and 4 bases respectively, with 12 bases between them. Looked up from germline, CDR1 is SGHRS and CDR2 is YFSETQ. The CDR3 is made up of 15 amino acids. The DNA for the CDR3 is TGCGCCAGCAGCTTGGGGTGGGGGCAGTCAGATACGCAGTATTTT. It yields the protein CASSLGWGQSDTQYF.

A few counts support this clone. The genes are TRBV6-1 and TRBJ2-7; D is ambiguous. The CDR3 length is 14 residues. Trimming took off 3 bases at V and 5 bases at J, with 14 bases between the two ends. Germline values: CDR1 MNHNS, CDR2 SASEGT. The CDR3 is CASSDPATFNEQYV. Here the CDR3 DNA reads TGTGCCAGCAGTGACCCCGCCACCTTCAACGAGCAGTACGTC.

This clone appeared a few times. V and J are TRBV18 and TRBJ1-3, with D perhaps matching TRBD1 (5 bases). The CDR3 loop spans 16 amino acids. CDR1 KGHSH and CDR2 LQKENI come from the germline V gene. Trimming took 2 bases from V and 0 from J, leaving 11 bases between them. This CDR3 reads CASSPTRGHSGNTIYF. As DNA, the CDR3 is TGTGCCAGCTCACCAACGCGGGGCCACTCTGGAAACACCATATATTTT. Together with reference TRBV18 and TRBJ1-3, the CDR3 gives the full variable domain: NAGVMQNPRHLVRRRGQEARLRCSPMKGHSHVYWYRQLPEEGLKFMVYLQKENIIDESGMPKERFSAEFPKEGPSILRIQQVVRGDSAAYFCASSPTRGHSGNTIYFGEGSWLTVV.